This T cell receptor (beta chain) originates from a study of regulatory T cells in long-lasting Graves disease. Stated time point: newly diagnosed GD, antithyroid drugs for less than 3 months. Following extraction of RNA from PBMCs, that RNA was used to make the TCR library. This clonotype has more than one count but fewer than ten. Its antigen is not known. Study-wide results and limits: Exclusively peripheral blood, rather than thyroid tissue, was studied.

This CDR3 is 15 amino acids long. From germline, CDR1 is MNHGY and CDR2 SVAAGI. With V trimmed by 4 bases and J by 9 bases, 10 bases remained unmatched. Combining iRepertoire HTBI primers with Arm-PCR of CDR3 regions, the authors built TCR beta libraries. TCRdb recomputed calls from the multiplex PCR reads with MiXCR, one row per CDR3 protein. This table has around 500,000 distinct CDR3 sequences, approximately 12% appearing once. These data were likewise used in another study, on T cells in Graves' hyperthyroidism and ophthalmopathy. This second study says: First-round RT-PCR of the TCR CDR3 relied on the HTBI primer set.

Source: peripheral blood mononuclear cells (PBMCs), taken at new diagnosis, from a patient treated with antithyroid drugs. The chain combines TRBV6-9 with TRBJ2-1; 9 bases map to TRBD2. The sequence was obtained from a young man with Graves disease. CDR3 in amino acids: CASSSRASGNGEQFF. The DNA of the CDR3 is TGTGCCAGCAGTTCTCGTGCTAGCGGGAACGGTGAGCAGTTCTTC.